A single TCR beta chain is shown here with its context. Its antigen is unidentified. The data originate from a study of Graves' ophthalmopathy and Graves' hyperthyroidism. The wider study: No treatment had been given when peripheral blood was collected at initial diagnosis.

General study points: The model predicted ophthalmopathy progression with roughly 70% sensitivity and around 72% specificity.

Trimming shortened V by 1 base and J by 2 bases, and 14 bases separated the two germline ends. Germline V gives CDR1 DFQATT, CDR2 SNEGSKA (reference sequence). There are 15 residues in the CDR3. The authors amplified TCR beta CDR3 regions, and they did so from RNA transcripts for repertoire sequencing. The first round was an RT-PCR with HTBI primers, and the second round was a multiplex PCR. A single record per CDR3 protein comes from TCRdb applying MiXCR to the multiplex PCR reads. The data contain a few hundred thousand distinct CDR3 sequences, about a sixth of them singletons. Sequenced input: peripheral blood. The genes are TRBV20-1 and TRBJ2-5; either TRBD1 or TRBD2 may supply D (5 bases each). The TCR was taken from an adult man with Graves' ophthalmopathy. The CDR3 spells CSARAPAGRQETQYF. CDR3 nucleotide sequence: TGCAGTGCTAGAGCCCCGGCAGGGAGACAAGAGACCCAGTACTTC.